Listed below are T cell receptor beta chains from one sample, sequenced in a study of blood T cell repertoires in COVID-19. Using immunoSEQ multiplex PCR, the repertoire was profiled, and TCRdb retains in-frame clones only, with some absent. The table includes some 150,000 clones, about 90% detected once. The sequenced material came from peripheral blood. These receptors were collected from a man aged 45-65 years with acute or convalescent COVID-19. CDR3s include the opening cysteine and the closing phenylalanine or tryptophan. D genes are given only for firm matches. Clone size appears in some rows only: once, few, many, or a class for an expanded clone.

v_gene	abundance	d_gene	j_gene	CDR3aa	CDR3nt
TRBV4-1	NA	TRBD2	TRBJ2-7	CASSQLGLAGGPHEQYF	TGCGCCAGCAGCCAACTAGGACTAGCGGGAGGGCCACACGAGCAGTACTTC
TRBV9	NA	NA	TRBJ2-5	CASSVGRGPQETQYF	TGTGCCAGCAGCGTCGGGCGGGGGCCCCAAGAGACCCAGTACTTC
TRBV4-1	NA	TRBD1	TRBJ2-2	CASSQAGQGPGGTGELFF	TGCGCCAGCAGCCAAGCAGGACAGGGGCCCGGCGGCACCGGGGAGCTGTTTTTT
TRBV18	NA	TRBD2	TRBJ2-1	CASSPASGRVDEQFF	TGTGCCAGCTCACCGGCTAGCGGGAGAGTCGATGAGCAGTTCTTC
TRBV5-4	once	NA	TRBJ1-1	CASSLSAENTEAFF	TGTGCCAGCAGCTTGTCCGCGGAAAATACTGAAGCTTTCTTT
TRBV28	NA	TRBD2	TRBJ2-1	CALTSGNEQFF	TGTGCCCTCACTAGCGGCAATGAGCAGTTCTTC
TRBV7-2	NA	TRBD1	TRBJ2-5	CASSGQGAGETQYF	TGTGCCAGCAGCGGACAGGGGGCGGGGGAGACCCAGTACTTC
TRBV27	NA	NA	TRBJ2-1	CASSPGTLGHEQFF	TGTGCCAGCAGTCCAGGGACTCTTGGGCATGAGCAGTTCTTC
TRBV28	NA	NA	TRBJ1-1	CASSFPDRLNTEAFF	TGTGCCAGCAGTTTCCCAGACAGGTTGAACACTGAAGCTTTCTTT
TRBV5-1	NA	NA	TRBJ1-1	CASSLGQMNTEAFF	TGCGCCAGCAGCTTGGGGCAGATGAACACTGAAGCTTTCTTT
TRBV10-2	NA	TRBD1	TRBJ2-2	CASKQGANTGELFF	TGCGCCAGCAAACAGGGGGCGAACACCGGGGAGCTGTTTTTT
TRBV6-6	NA	TRBD1	TRBJ2-1	CASSQTAGTGAPNEQFF	TGTGCCAGCAGTCAGACGGCCGGGACAGGAGCCCCGAATGAGCAGTTCTTC
TRBV7-8	NA	TRBD1	TRBJ1-4	CASRKRGLGNEKLFF	TGTGCCAGCAGAAAGAGGGGGCTCGGTAATGAAAAACTGTTTTTT